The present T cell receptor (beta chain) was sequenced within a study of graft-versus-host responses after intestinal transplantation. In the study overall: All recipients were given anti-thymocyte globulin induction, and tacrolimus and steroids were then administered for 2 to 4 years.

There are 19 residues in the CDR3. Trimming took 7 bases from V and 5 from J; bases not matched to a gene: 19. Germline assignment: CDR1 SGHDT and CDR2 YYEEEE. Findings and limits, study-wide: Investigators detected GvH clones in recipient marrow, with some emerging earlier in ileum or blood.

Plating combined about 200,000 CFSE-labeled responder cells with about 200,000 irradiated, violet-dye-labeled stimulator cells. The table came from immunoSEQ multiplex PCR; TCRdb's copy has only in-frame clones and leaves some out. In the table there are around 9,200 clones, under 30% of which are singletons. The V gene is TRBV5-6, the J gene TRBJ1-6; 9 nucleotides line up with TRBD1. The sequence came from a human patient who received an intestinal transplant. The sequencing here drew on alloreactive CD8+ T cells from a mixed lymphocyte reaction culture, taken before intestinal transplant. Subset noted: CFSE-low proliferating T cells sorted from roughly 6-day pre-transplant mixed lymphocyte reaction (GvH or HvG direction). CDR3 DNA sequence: TGTGCCAGCTCGGGACCGGGACAGGGACTTCAACTGAATAATTCACCCCTCCACTTT. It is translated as CASSGPGQGLQLNNSPLHF.